The rows below give T cell receptor beta chains drawn from one sample of a study of cytotoxic CD8 clonotypes in ibrutinib-treated CLL. TCRdb keeps only in-frame clones here, not all; method: immunoSEQ multiplex PCR. Seen here are 35,000 to 55,000 clones, around 73% observed once, and the top ten hold around 13%. This specimen was PBMCs, taken after 12 months of ibrutinib treatment. These receptors were obtained from a human donor with chronic lymphocytic leukemia. Both conserved end residues are part of each CDR3. D genes are given only for firm matches. Clone size appears in some rows only: once, few, many, or a class for an expanded clone.

V gene,clone size,D gene,J gene,CDR3 DNA,CDR3 protein
TRBV15,NA,NA,TRBJ2-5,TGTGCCACCAGCACCCCCACGGCGGAGACCCAGTACTTC,CATSTPTAETQYF
TRBV21-1,NA,NA,TRBJ1-4,TGTGCCAGCAGCGTGAGACGGGACAGAACTGAAAAACTGTTTTTT,CASSVRRDRTEKLFF
TRBV7-2,once,TRBD1,TRBJ1-1,TGTGCCAGCAGACAGACAGGGATAGGCACTGAAGCTTTCTTT,CASRQTGIGTEAFF
TRBV28,NA,NA,TRBJ1-6,TGTGCCAGCAGTTTAGAGACAGTGATCAATTCACCCCTCCACTTT,CASSLETVINSPLHF
TRBV18,NA,NA,TRBJ1-1,TGTGCCAGCTCACAAAGCCTCGGGTCGCGGGAGGGGGACACTGAAGCTTTCTTT,CASSQSLGSREGDTEAFF
TRBV14,NA,NA,TRBJ1-1,TGTGCCAGCAGCCTGACAGATTATATGAACACTGAAGCTTTCTTT,CASSLTDYMNTEAFF
TRBV6-6,NA,NA,TRBJ2-3,TGTGCCAGCAGTTACTCAGGGAGCACTAGCACAGATACGCAGTATTTT,CASSYSGSTSTDTQYF
TRBV10-1,few,NA,TRBJ1-4,TGCGCCAGCAGTGCCCCGGGAAGCGAAAAACTGTTTTTT,CASSAPGSEKLFF
TRBV6-9,NA,NA,TRBJ1-1,TGTGCCAGCGGGGCGGGGGCTGGGACTGAAGCTTTCTTT,CASGAGAGTEAFF
TRBV27,NA,NA,TRBJ1-1,TGTGCCAGCAGTCCAACCGCGGGAGGTGAAGCTTTCTTT,CASSPTAGGEAFF
TRBV19,few,NA,TRBJ1-2,TGTGCCAGTACTGTTATCGGAAGCGGCTACACCTTC,CASTVIGSGYTF
TRBV25-1,NA,NA,TRBJ1-5,TGTGCCAGCAGTGAGGCAGGACATACCAATCAGCCCCAGCATTTT,CASSEAGHTNQPQHF
TRBV7-9,medium-sized,NA,TRBJ2-1,TGTGCCAGCAGCTTATTCGGGGTGGGTGTTGAGGATGAGCAGTTCTTC,CASSLFGVGVEDEQFF
TRBV10-1,NA,NA,TRBJ1-2,TGCGCCAGCAGTGAGATGACAGTTAACTATGGCTACACCTTC,CASSEMTVNYGYTF
TRBV4-1,NA,NA,TRBJ2-3,TGCGCCAGCAGCCAAGATACGATTCTAGGGGGGGCCACAGATACGCAGTATTTT,CASSQDTILGGATDTQYF
TRBV15,NA,NA,TRBJ2-7,TGTGCCACCAGCAGAGCCATGTCCAAGGACCGCTCAGGGGCGTACTTC,CATSRAMSKDRSGAYF
TRBV5-5,NA,NA,TRBJ1-2,TGTGCCAGCAGCTTGTCACAGGGCTACTATGGCTACACCTTC,CASSLSQGYYGYTF
TRBV4-2,NA,TRBD1,TRBJ1-6,TGTGCCAGCAGCCAAGTGAATGGACAGGGGAATAATAATTCACCCCTCCACTTT,CASSQVNGQGNNNSPLHF
TRBV6-1,NA,NA,TRBJ2-6,TGTGCCAGCAGATCCTCTGGGGCCAACGTCCTGACTTTC,CASRSSGANVLTF
TRBV5-8,NA,NA,TRBJ2-7,TGTGCCAGCATGCGGGGCGCCCGTTTGTACGAGCAGTACTTC,CASMRGARLYEQYF
TRBV7-6,few,NA,TRBJ2-7,TGTGCCAGCAGCTGGACCCCAAGTTTTGGGGTCTACGAGCAGTACTTC,CASSWTPSFGVYEQYF
TRBV2,few,TRBD2,TRBJ2-7,TGTGCCAGCAGTGAAGCGATTAGCGGGGCGGTCGAGCAGTACTTC,CASSEAISGAVEQYF
TRBV10-3,NA,NA,TRBJ1-5,TGTGCCATCAGCGGGACTCCCGGGGGCAATCAGCCCCAGCATTTT,CAISGTPGGNQPQHF
TRBV6-1,NA,TRBD1,TRBJ2-2,TGTGCCACCACGCCCCGCAGGGGGAGCGGGGAGCTGTTTTTT,CATTPRRGSGELFF
TRBV5-6,NA,TRBD2,TRBJ2-3,TGTGCCAGCAGGAGGGGACTAGCTTGGAGCACAGATACGCAGTATTTT,CASRRGLAWSTDTQYF
TRBV7-9,NA,NA,TRBJ1-6,TGTGCCAGCAGCTTAGCGGGAGGTAGTCTCCACTTT,CASSLAGGSLHF
TRBV30,NA,TRBD2,TRBJ2-3,TGTGCCTGGAGCCTGGGACTAGCGGGGAACACAGATACGCAGTATTTT,CAWSLGLAGNTDTQYF
TRBV5-1,NA,TRBD2,TRBJ2-3,TGCGCCAGCAGCCAGGGACTAGCGTCGCTCCCGGGGAAAGGTACGCAGTATTTT,CASSQGLASLPGKGTQYF
TRBV19,few,NA,TRBJ2-1,TGTGCCTCGAGAGGGAGGCAGGCAAGCTCCTACAATGAGCAGTTCTTC,CASRGRQASSYNEQFF
TRBV6-1,few,NA,TRBJ2-7,TGTGCCAGCAGCCTAACCTACGAGCAGTACTTC,CASSLTYEQYF
TRBV5-5,NA,NA,TRBJ1-1,TGTGCCAGCAGCTTGGGACAGGCTCGAACTGAAGCTTTCTTT,CASSLGQARTEAFF
TRBV7-7,NA,NA,TRBJ2-1,TGTGCTAGCAGCTTTGGGCCCCTGGGGGAAATTTACAATGAGCAGTTCTTC,CASSFGPLGEIYNEQFF
TRBV5-1,few,NA,TRBJ2-6,TGCGCCAGCAGCACAGTCCTCTCTGGGGCCAACGTCCTGACTTTC,CASSTVLSGANVLTF
TRBV2,NA,NA,TRBJ1-6,TGTGCCACGCAGGCGTCCGGATATAATTCACCCCTCCACTTT,CATQASGYNSPLHF
TRBV5-1,NA,NA,TRBJ1-1,TGCGCCAGCAGCTTGGGCGCCCTACCGCCGAACACTGAAGCTTTCTTT,CASSLGALPPNTEAFF
TRBV6-5,NA,NA,TRBJ1-2,TGTGCCAGCCGAGGGCTCTATGGCTACACCTTC,CASRGLYGYTF
TRBV2,NA,NA,TRBJ1-5,TGTGCCAGCAGGGACAGCAATCAGCCCCAGCATTTT,CASRDSNQPQHF
TRBV7-2,once,TRBD1,TRBJ2-4,TGTGCCAGCAGCCCACAGGGGGCGAACATTCAGTACTTC,CASSPQGANIQYF
TRBV12-5,NA,NA,TRBJ1-6,TGTGCTAGTGGTTTTGGAATGGGATCCTATAATTCACCCCTCCACTTT,CASGFGMGSYNSPLHF
TRBV18,few,NA,TRBJ1-2,TGTGCCAGCTCAGGGCTTACAGGGAACTATGGCTACACCTTC,CASSGLTGNYGYTF
TRBV25-1,once,TRBD1,TRBJ1-6,TGTGCCAGCAGTGATGCCGGGACAGGGTTTTCACCCCTCCACTTT,CASSDAGTGFSPLHF
TRBV5-4,NA,NA,TRBJ2-2,TGTGCCAGCAGCGAATCGGGTCTGGGGGCGAACACCGGGGAGCTGTTTTTT,CASSESGLGANTGELFF
TRBV19,NA,TRBD2,TRBJ2-5,TGTGCCAGTAGTGGAGGACTAGCGCAAGAGACCCAGTACTTC,CASSGGLAQETQYF
TRBV5-1,NA,TRBD1,TRBJ2-7,TGCGCCAGCAGCTTGGGACAGGGGGCCTACGAGCAGTACTTC,CASSLGQGAYEQYF
TRBV11-3,few,TRBD1,TRBJ2-2,TGTGCCAGCAGCCGTACTTTGAGGACAGGGGCCGGGGAGCTGTTTTTT,CASSRTLRTGAGELFF